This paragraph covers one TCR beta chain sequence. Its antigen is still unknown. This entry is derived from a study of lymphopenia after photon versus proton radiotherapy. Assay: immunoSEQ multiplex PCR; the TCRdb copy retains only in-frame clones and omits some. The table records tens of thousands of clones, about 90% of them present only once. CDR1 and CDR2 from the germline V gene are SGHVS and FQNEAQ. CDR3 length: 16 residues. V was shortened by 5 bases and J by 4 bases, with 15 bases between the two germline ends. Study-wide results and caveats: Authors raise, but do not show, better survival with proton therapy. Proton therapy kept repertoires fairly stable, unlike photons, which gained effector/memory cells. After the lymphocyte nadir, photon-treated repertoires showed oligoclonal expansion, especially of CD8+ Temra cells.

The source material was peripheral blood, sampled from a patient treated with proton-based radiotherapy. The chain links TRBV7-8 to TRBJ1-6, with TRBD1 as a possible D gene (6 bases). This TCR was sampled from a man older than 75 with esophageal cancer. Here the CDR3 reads CASSPTPDRYNSPLHF. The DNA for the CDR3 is TGTGCCAGCAGCCCAACACCGGACAGATATAATTCACCCCTCCACTTT.